Below are 18 T cell receptor beta chains sequenced from a single sample in a study of cytomegalovirus exposure and HLA in healthy donors. The PCR had 60 Vbeta and 13 Jbeta primers. Assay used: immunoSEQ multiplex PCR; TCRdb lists only in-frame clones, some missing. This table has approximately 150,000 clones, roughly 10% appearing once. The sample consisted of PBMCs. The receptor set was obtained from a male donor in good health and CMV-seronegative.

A few counts support this clone. CDR3 loop: CASRVGGADTEAFF. The CDR3 bases are TGTGCCAGCAGGGTAGGGGGCGCGGACACTGAAGCTTTCTTT. The chain is built from TRBV6-5 and TRBJ1-1; 7 nucleotides line up with TRBD1. CDR1 and CDR2 (germline): MNHEY, SVGAGI. This CDR3 comprises 14 residues. The J segment lost 3 bases and the V segment lost 6 bases, leaving 7 bases of the junction unmatched.

This chain joins TRBV14 and TRBJ1-1; 7 nucleotides match TRBD1. This CDR3 is 14 amino acids long. Germline V CDR1 and CDR2: SGHDN, FVKESK. J was trimmed by 4 bases and V by 3 bases; bases with no gene match: 5. CDR3: CASSQISGGTEAFF. DNA for the CDR3: TGTGCCAGCAGCCAGATCTCAGGGGGCACTGAAGCTTTCTTT.

This clone was seen more than once but under ten times. The chain has TRBV28 and TRBJ1-1; unclear D gene. The CDR3 covers 15 residues. V was clipped by 1 base and J by 2 bases, with 11 bases between them. Germline CDR1 MDHEN, CDR2 SYDVKM. CDR3: CASSLSGERNTEAFF. The CDR3 DNA reads TGTGCCAGCAGTTTATCCGGGGAACGAAACACTGAAGCTTTCTTT.

This clone was detected a few times. V and J are TRBV5-1 and TRBJ2-5, with D possibly being TRBD2 (6 bases). Trimming left V 0 bases short and J 4 bases short, with 16 bases between. Germline CDR1 and CDR2: SGHRS and YFSETQ. The CDR3 sequence is 16 residues long. The CDR3 sequence is CASSLAPSDGRETQYF. CDR3 in DNA: TGCGCCAGCAGCTTGGCCCCTAGCGACGGACGAGAGACCCAGTACTTC. The complete variable domain, with remaining parts taken from reference TRBV5-1 and TRBJ2-5, reads KAGVTQTPRYLIKTRGQQVTLSCSPISGHRSVSWYQQTPGQGLQFLFEYFSETQRNKGNFPGRFSGRQFSNSRSEMNVSTLELGDSALYLCASSLAPSDGRETQYFGPGTRLLVL.

The CDR3 reads CASHSEGGTAFF. The CDR3 DNA is TGTGCCAGCCATTCCGAGGGTGGCACGGCTTTCTTT. The chain links TRBV27 to TRBJ1-1; D gene unclear. CDR3 size: 12 residues. Trimming pared 8 bases from V and 11 bases from J, leaving 18 bases between. Germline V CDR1 and CDR2: MNHEY, SMNVEV (reference sequence).

The chain has TRBV11-2 and TRBJ2-1; tentatively, D is TRBD2 (6 bases). The CDR3 consists of 15 residues. In germline, CDR1 is SGHAT, CDR2 FQNNGV. Between the trimmed V and J ends, which lost 5 bases and 7 bases, there was a span of 18 bases. CDR3 amino acids: CASSPEWREENEQFF. The CDR3 DNA reads TGTGCCAGCAGCCCGGAGTGGAGGGAAGAGAATGAGCAGTTCTTC.

In its sample, this clone was seen a few times. This chain connects TRBV5-1 to TRBJ2-1; 12 nucleotides agree with TRBD2. Germline CDR1 SGHRS, CDR2 YFSETQ. The CDR3 extends over 15 amino acids. Trimming took 3 bases from V and 9 from J; bases not matched to a gene: 7. The CDR3 nucleotides are TGCGCCAGCAGCTCGAGACTAGCGGGAGCGAGTGAGCAGTTCTTC. Its translation: CASSSRLAGASEQFF.

The V call is TRBV10-2, the J call TRBJ2-1; TRBD1 is a possible D gene (5 bases). The V end lost 7 bases, the J end lost 8 bases, and 9 bases lay between the germline ends. Germline V gene sequence: CDR1 WSHSY, CDR2 SAAADI. The CDR3 sequence is 11 residues long. The chain's CDR3 is CASTWGYEQFF. The DNA for the CDR3 is TGCGCCAGCACATGGGGCTATGAGCAGTTCTTC.

The sample holds a few counts of this clone. The chain uses TRBV27 and TRBJ1-1; 7 bases are a match to TRBD1. CDR1 MNHEY and CDR2 SMNVEV come from the germline V gene (reference sequence). This CDR3 spans 14 amino acids. After removal of 7 bases from V and 6 bases from J, the junction contained 11 bases not matched to a gene. For the CDR3, the DNA is TGTGCCAGCACCCTACGACAGGGTAACGCTGAAGCTTTCTTT. Amino acids: CASTLRQGNAEAFF.

This clone was recorded a few times. The chain employs TRBV6-5 and TRBJ2-4, with 8 bases identical to TRBD2. This CDR3 contains 16 residues. CDR1 MNHEY and CDR2 SVGAGI come from the germline V gene. Germline trimming cut 2 bases from V and 1 base from J; bases unmatched to any gene: 4. The CDR3 DNA reads as TGTGCCAGCAGTTACAATAGCGGGGCGGCCAAAAACATTCAGTACTTC. It encodes CASSYNSGAAKNIQYF.

This clone was seen a few times. The chain has TRBV6-5 and TRBJ1-1; 10 bases agree with TRBD1. The V and J ends lost 4 bases and 5 bases, in that order; junction bases with no gene match: 7. This CDR3 contains 15 residues. Germline loops: CDR1 MNHEY, CDR2 SVGAGI. The CDR3 DNA is TGTGCCAGCAGTTCACCGGGACAGGGGTGGACTGAAGCTTTCTTT. Its protein product is CASSSPGQGWTEAFF.

This chain uses TRBV7-9 with TRBJ1-4; 8 bases map to TRBD1. The ends lost 5 bases at V and 8 bases at J; junction bases unmatched: 10. This CDR3 contains 15 residues. Germline lookup yields CDR1 SEHNR and CDR2 FQNEAQ (reference sequence). This chain's CDR3 is CASSQFKTGDEKLFF. DNA of the CDR3: TGTGCCAGCAGCCAATTTAAGACAGGGGACGAAAAACTGTTTTTT.

The gene calls are TRBV7-8 and TRBJ1-5; perhaps TRBD1 as D (5 bases). Germline values: CDR1 SGHVS, CDR2 FQNEAQ. This CDR3 is built from 15 residues. Deletions cut 8 bases from V and 3 bases from J, with 17 bases between. DNA of the CDR3: TGTGCCAGCGAACTCATGTCGGGGGTCAATCAGCCCCAGCATTTT. Protein product: CASELMSGVNQPQHF.

CDR3 residues: CASSPPLGTYEQYF. CDR3 in DNA: TGTGCCAGCTCACCACCGCTCGGGACCTACGAGCAGTACTTC. The chain combines TRBV18 with TRBJ2-7; D may be TRBD2 (5 bases). Trimming shortened V by 0 bases and J by 2 bases, and 8 bases separated the two germline ends. The germline V gene has CDR1 KGHSH and CDR2 LQKENI. The CDR3 runs to 14 residues.

This clone showed up just a few times. This chain uses TRBV5-6 with TRBJ2-1; D is unclear. CDR1 and CDR2 (germline): SGHDT, YYEEEE. The CDR3 contains 11 residues. V was cut by 0 bases and J by 9 bases, with 4 bases left in between. The CDR3 DNA reads TGTGCCAGCAGCTTGGCCCGTGAGCAGTTCTTC. It translates to CASSLAREQFF.

The genes are TRBV28 and TRBJ2-2, with TRBD2 as a possible D gene (6 bases). Trimming shortened V by 5 bases and J by 3 bases, and 16 bases separated the two germline ends. From germline, CDR1 is MDHEN and CDR2 SYDVKM. This CDR3 is 16 amino acids long. The CDR3 reads CASSPLAAPHTGELFF. The DNA for the CDR3 is TGTGCCAGCAGTCCCTTAGCGGCGCCCCACACCGGGGAGCTGTTTTTT.

This chain joins TRBV27 and TRBJ1-2, with D tentatively TRBD1 (5 bases). Germline V gene lookup returns CDR1 MNHEY and CDR2 SMNVEV (reference sequence). Trimming left V 8 bases short and J 5 bases short, with 15 bases between. The CDR3 length is 13 residues. The CDR3 region is CASSLDRVYGYTF. CDR3 bases: TGTGCCAGCTCCCTCGACAGAGTGTATGGCTACACCTTC.

V gene TRBV6-5 combines with J gene TRBJ2-1, with D tentatively TRBD2 (6 bases). The CDR3 length is 15 residues. V shed 7 bases and J shed 8 bases, with 21 bases lying between them. Germline CDR1 MNHEY, CDR2 SVGAGI. CDR3 protein: CASNGRWGLFYEQFF. For the CDR3, the DNA is TGTGCCAGCAATGGAAGATGGGGACTCTTCTATGAGCAGTTCTTC.